One TCR beta chain is described in this entry. This sample was included in a study of shared clonotypes between healthy human individuals. Germline loops: CDR1 SGHAT, CDR2 FQNNGV. CDR3 length: 13 residues. Trimming removed 8 bases at V and 3 bases at J, with 11 bases between. Template for every sorted-subset replicate PCR totaled approximately 200 ng DNA, around 32,000 T cell genomes. Produced via immunoSEQ multiplex PCR; TCRdb's table is partial and in-frame only. Of about 2 million clones detected, 85% to 95% appear once; the ten largest clones hold around 1.1%. In the naive CD8 group, cells lacked CD45RO and were positively selected for CCR7, so terminally differentiated effector memory CD45RA+ cells were left out.

The specimen was naive CD8+ T cells sorted from blood. The sequence derives from a man between 18 and 35 years old in good health. The genes are TRBV11-2 and TRBJ2-1; D may be TRBD2 (5 bases). The CDR3 DNA sequence: TGTGCCAGCTTACGGGGTAGCTACAATGAGCAGTTCTTC. Translating gives CASLRGSYNEQFF.